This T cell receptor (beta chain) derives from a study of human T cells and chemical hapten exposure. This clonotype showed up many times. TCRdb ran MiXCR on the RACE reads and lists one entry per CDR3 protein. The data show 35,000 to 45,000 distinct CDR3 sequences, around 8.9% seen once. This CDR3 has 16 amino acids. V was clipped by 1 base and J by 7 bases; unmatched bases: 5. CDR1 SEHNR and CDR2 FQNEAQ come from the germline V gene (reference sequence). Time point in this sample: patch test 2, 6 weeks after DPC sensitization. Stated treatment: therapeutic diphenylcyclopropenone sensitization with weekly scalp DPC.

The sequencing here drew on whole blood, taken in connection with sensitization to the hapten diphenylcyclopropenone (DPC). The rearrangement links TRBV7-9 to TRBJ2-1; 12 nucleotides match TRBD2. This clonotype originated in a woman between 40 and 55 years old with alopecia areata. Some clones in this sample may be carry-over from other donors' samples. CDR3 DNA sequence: TGTGCCAGCAGCTTAGACTCGCTAGCGGGGGGGAATGAGCAGTTCTTC. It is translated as CASSLDSLAGGNEQFF.